What follows are 9 T cell receptor beta chains derived from one specimen sequenced in a study of cytomegalovirus exposure and HLA in healthy donors. PCR involved 60 Vbeta and 13 Jbeta primers. Only in-frame clones appear in the TCRdb table, and some are missing; sequencing was by immunoSEQ multiplex PCR. The sample table includes 100,000 to 150,000 clones. Input material: PBMCs. Receptors were obtained from a woman in her thirties or forties in good health and CMV-seronegative.

V and J are TRBV6-1 and TRBJ2-1, with 8 bases matching TRBD2. CDR1 is MNHNS and CDR2 is SASEGT in the germline V gene. J gave up 3 bases and V 7 bases, and 5 bases lay outside the gene matches. This CDR3 has 14 residues. CDR3 region: CASIPAGGYNEQFF. The DNA of the CDR3 is TGTGCCAGCATACCGGCGGGGGGCTACAATGAGCAGTTCTTC.

The chain joins TRBV5-1 to TRBJ2-2; maybe TRBD1 (6 bases). The CDR3 totals 14 residues. V was trimmed by 5 bases and J by 3 bases, leaving 11 bases between them. Germline V lookup: CDR1 SGHRS, CDR2 YFSETQ. CDR3 region: CASRFQGYTGELFF. The CDR3 DNA follows: TGCGCCAGCAGATTCCAGGGGTACACCGGGGAGCTGTTTTTT.

V gene TRBV6-5 combines with J gene TRBJ1-5; 11 bases are shared with TRBD1. The germline V gene has CDR1 MNHEY and CDR2 SVGAGI. The CDR3 covers 14 residues. After removal of 4 bases from V and 6 bases from J, the junction contained 2 bases not matched to a gene. Written as DNA, the CDR3 is TGTGCCAGCAGTTCGGACAGGGGGCCTCAGCCCCAGCATTTT. Translation gives CASSSDRGPQPQHF.

The chain couples TRBV11-3 to TRBJ1-1, with 8 bases that match TRBD1. The CDR3 spans 14 residues. The V segment lost 0 bases and the J segment 7 bases; nucleotides outside the gene matches: 4. Germline V CDR1 and CDR2: SGHNT, YENEEA. The CDR3 loop is CASSLDPDRGEAFF. The CDR3 nucleotides are TGTGCCAGCAGCTTAGATCCTGACAGGGGTGAAGCTTTCTTT.

The CDR3 sequence is CASKGTALYGYTF. The DNA of the CDR3 is TGTGCCAGTAAGGGGACAGCGCTCTATGGCTACACCTTC. The chain is built from TRBV19 and TRBJ1-2, with 7 bases identical to TRBD1. The V gene end was trimmed by 7 bases and the J gene end by 4 bases; junction bases not matched to a gene: 6. Looked up from germline, CDR1 is LNHDA and CDR2 is SQIVND (reference sequence). The CDR3 length is 13 residues.

CDR3 loop: CASSTRQGINTGELFF. CDR3 sequence (DNA): TGTGCCAGCAGCACCCGACAGGGAATAAACACCGGGGAGCTGTTTTTT. V is TRBV9 and J is TRBJ2-2; 7 bases align to TRBD1. V shed 4 bases and J 2 bases; nucleotides not matched to a gene: 8. The CDR3 totals 16 residues. In germline, CDR1 is SGDLS, CDR2 YYNGEE.

The chain carries TRBV18 and TRBJ2-5, with D possibly matching TRBD1 (6 bases). Germline V gene data show CDR1 as KGHSH and CDR2 as LQKENI. Trimming took off 4 bases at V and 0 bases at J, with 27 bases between the two ends. This CDR3 spans 20 amino acids. The CDR3 region is CASSRQLNSGQSRYQETQYF. CDR3 sequence (DNA): TGTGCCAGCTCACGTCAACTAAATTCCGGACAGTCCCGGTACCAAGAGACCCAGTACTTC.

The chain couples TRBV9 to TRBJ2-3; D uncertain. Germline CDR1 reads SGDLS; CDR2 reads YYNGEE. The length of the CDR3 is 14 residues. V lost 0 bases and J 2 bases, leaving 7 bases between the germline ends. In DNA form, the CDR3 reads TGTGCCAGCAGCGTAGACAGCCTCACAGATACGCAGTATTTT. It specifies CASSVDSLTDTQYF.

The gene calls are TRBV18 and TRBJ1-2, with TRBD1 identical over 7 bases. With 2 bases clipped from V and 4 bases from J, the junction kept 4 bases outside the gene matches. The CDR3 totals 14 residues. The germline V gene has CDR1 KGHSH and CDR2 LQKENI. The CDR3 is CASSPGTDLYGYTF. The CDR3 DNA follows: TGTGCCAGCTCACCAGGGACAGACCTCTATGGCTACACCTTC.